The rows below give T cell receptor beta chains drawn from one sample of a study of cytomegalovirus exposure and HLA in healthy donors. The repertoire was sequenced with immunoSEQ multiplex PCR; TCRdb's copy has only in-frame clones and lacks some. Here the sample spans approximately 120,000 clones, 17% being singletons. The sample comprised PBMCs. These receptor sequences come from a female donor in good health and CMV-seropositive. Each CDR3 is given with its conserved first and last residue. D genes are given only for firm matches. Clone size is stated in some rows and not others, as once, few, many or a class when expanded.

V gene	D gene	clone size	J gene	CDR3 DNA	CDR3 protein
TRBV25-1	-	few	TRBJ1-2	TGTGCCAGCAGTGATAAGCGGGGGAACTATGGCTACACCTTC	CASSDKRGNYGYTF
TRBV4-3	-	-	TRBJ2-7	TGCGCCAGCAGCCCCCGGGGGGCGGGGTACGAGCAGTACTTC	CASSPRGAGYEQYF
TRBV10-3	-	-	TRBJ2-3	TGTGCCATCAGTGAGTCGATCGCGGCAGATACGCAGTATTTT	CAISESIAADTQYF
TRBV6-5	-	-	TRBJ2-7	TGTGCCAGCAGCTCCCCCGGGGTCCGCTACGAGCAGTACTTC	CASSSPGVRYEQYF
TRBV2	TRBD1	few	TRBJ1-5	TGTGCCAGCAGGGGGACAGGGAGCAATCAGCCCCAGCATTTT	CASRGTGSNQPQHF
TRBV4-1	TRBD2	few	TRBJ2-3	TGCGCCAGCAGCCAAGACGTAAGGGGGAGACTAGCGGGAAATCGGGGCACAGATACGCAGTATTTT	CASSQDVRGRLAGNRGTDTQYF
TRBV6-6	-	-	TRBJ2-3	TGTGCCAGCAGTTACTCCCCCACGACTTCGCAGTATTTT	CASSYSPTTSQYF
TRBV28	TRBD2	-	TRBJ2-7	TGTGCCAGCAGTCTCCTAGCGGGTTACGAGGGTGTCTACGAGCAGTACTTC	CASSLLAGYEGVYEQYF
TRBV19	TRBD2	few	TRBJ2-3	TGTGCCAGCTCTAGCGGGGGGTCAGGAGATACGCAGTATTTT	CASSSGGSGDTQYF
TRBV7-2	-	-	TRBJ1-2	TGTGCCAGCAGGGAGGACTATGGCTACACCTTC	CASREDYGYTF
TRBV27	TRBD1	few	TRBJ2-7	TGTGCCAGCAGTTTACAACAGGGGGCGGTCTACGAGCAGTACTTC	CASSLQQGAVYEQYF
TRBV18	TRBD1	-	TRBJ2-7	TGTGCCAGCTCACCCACCCCGGGACAGGGACTCGAGCAGTACTTC	CASSPTPGQGLEQYF
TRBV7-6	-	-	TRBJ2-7	TGTGCCAGCAGCTCGAGAGACAACTACGAGCAGTACTTC	CASSSRDNYEQYF
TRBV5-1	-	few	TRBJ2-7	TGCGCCAGCAGCTTGGTTTCAGGGTTGGGGTACGAGCAGTACTTC	CASSLVSGLGYEQYF
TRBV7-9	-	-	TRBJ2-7	TGTGCCAGCAGCTTGAGTAGATCGGTCTACGAGCAGTACTTC	CASSLSRSVYEQYF
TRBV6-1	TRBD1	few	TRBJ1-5	TGTGCCAGCAGTGATCCGGCGGGACAGGGGGCGCCGGAACAGCCCCAGCATTTT	CASSDPAGQGAPEQPQHF
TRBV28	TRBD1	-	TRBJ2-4	TGTGCCAGCAGTTTATTAGACAGGGGAAACATTCAGTACTTC	CASSLLDRGNIQYF
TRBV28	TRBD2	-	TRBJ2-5	TGTGCCAGCAGTAGGAGGCCCCCGGGACTAACGTACCAAGAGACCCAGTACTTC	CASSRRPPGLTYQETQYF
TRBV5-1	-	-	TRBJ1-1	TGCGCCAGCAGCCCCTTAACACGTTACACTGAAGCTTTCTTT	CASSPLTRYTEAFF
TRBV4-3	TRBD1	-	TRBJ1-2	TGCGCCAGCAGTCGGGACAGGATCTATGGCTACACCTTC	CASSRDRIYGYTF
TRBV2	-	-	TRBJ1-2	TGTGCCAGCAGTGAGCGGGGCTATGGCTACACCTTC	CASSERGYGYTF
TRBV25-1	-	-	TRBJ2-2	TGTGCCAGCAAAGACAGCCAATCGAACACCGGGGAGCTGTTTTTT	CASKDSQSNTGELFF
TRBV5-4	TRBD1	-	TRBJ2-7	TGTGCCAGCAGCTCGCCCGGGGACAGGCCAATAGGGCAGTACTTC	CASSSPGDRPIGQYF
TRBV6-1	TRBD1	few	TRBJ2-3	TGTGCCTGCTGGGGACCGGGACAGGGGGCAGATACGCAGTATTTT	CACWGPGQGADTQYF
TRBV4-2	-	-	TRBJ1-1	TGTGCCAGCAGCCGCATAGAGACAGAAAATAACGAAGCTTTCTTT	CASSRIETENNEAFF
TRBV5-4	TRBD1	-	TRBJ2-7	TGTGCCAGCAGCAGGACAGGACTGATTGAGGCCTACGAGCAGTACTTC	CASSRTGLIEAYEQYF
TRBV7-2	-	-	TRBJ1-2	TGTGCCAGCAGCCCCCAGGCCCAGAGTGGCTACACCTTC	CASSPQAQSGYTF
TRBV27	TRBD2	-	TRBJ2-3	TGTGCCAGCAGCCTAGCGGGGGGGAGGGCAGATACGCAGTATTTT	CASSLAGGRADTQYF
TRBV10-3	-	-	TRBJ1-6	TGTGCCACCACTCAGGGGACCGGGAATAATTCACCCCTCCACTTT	CATTQGTGNNSPLHF
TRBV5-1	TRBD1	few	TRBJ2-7	TGCGCCAGCAGCCCCTTCCGGGACAGGGGTTCCTACGAGCAGTACTTC	CASSPFRDRGSYEQYF
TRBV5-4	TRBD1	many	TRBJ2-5	TGTGCCAGCAGCCCAGACAGGGGGGTCGAGACCCAGTACTTC	CASSPDRGVETQYF
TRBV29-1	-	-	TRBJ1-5	TGCAGCGTTGAATGGGGGCCAAATCAGCCCCAGCATTTT	CSVEWGPNQPQHF
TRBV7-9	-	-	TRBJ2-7	TGTGCCAGCAGCTTAGGGCCGGACAGCCCACGGTACTACGAGCAGTACTTC	CASSLGPDSPRYYEQYF
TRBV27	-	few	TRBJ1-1	TGTGCCAGCAGTTTATCGAGGGGGATCACTGAAGCTTTCTTT	CASSLSRGITEAFF
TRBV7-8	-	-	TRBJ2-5	TGTGCCAGCAGCTCGTCCCTAGAAGAGACCCAGTACTTC	CASSSSLEETQYF
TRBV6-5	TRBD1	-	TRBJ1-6	TGTGCCAGCAGTTACACGACAGGGACATCACCCCTCCACTTT	CASSYTTGTSPLHF
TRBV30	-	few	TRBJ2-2	TGTGCCTGGAGTGTATTCGGACTCACCGGGGAGCTGTTTTTT	CAWSVFGLTGELFF
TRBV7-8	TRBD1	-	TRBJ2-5	TGTGCCAGCAGCTCCCAAAAGGGGACAGGGCCAAGGGAGACCCAGTACTTC	CASSSQKGTGPRETQYF
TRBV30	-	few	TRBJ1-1	TGTGCCTGCTCCTCACTCGGGACTGAAGCTTTCTTT	CACSSLGTEAFF
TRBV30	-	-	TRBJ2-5	TGTGCCTGGAGTGGTAGCGCAATAGAGACCCAGTACTTC	CAWSGSAIETQYF